This passage covers 19 T cell receptor beta chains from one sample sequenced in a study of cytomegalovirus exposure and HLA in healthy donors. 60 Vbeta and 13 Jbeta primers were used in PCR. The method was immunoSEQ multiplex PCR; TCRdb's version includes in-frame clones alone and lacks a portion of them. This sample contains approximately 50,000 clones. The source material was PBMCs. These receptors all come from a female donor in good health and CMV-seronegative.

The rearrangement joins TRBV6-4 to TRBJ1-2; D might be TRBD1 (5 bases). Trimming pared 0 bases from V and 7 bases from J, leaving 21 bases between. The CDR3 covers 17 residues. Germline-derived CDR1 and CDR2 are MRHNA and SNTAGT. The CDR3 DNA reads as TGTGCCAGCAGTGACTCGAAGGGGCTAGCGGGAACGTCTGGCTACACCTTC. This gives the protein CASSDSKGLAGTSGYTF.

CDR3 loop: CASRLTSGGYNEQFF. DNA of the CDR3: TGTGCCAGCAGGTTGACTAGCGGAGGCTACAATGAGCAGTTCTTC. The chain links TRBV2 to TRBJ2-1; the match to TRBD2 covers 9 bases. CDR3 length: 15 amino acids. Germline trimming cut 6 bases from V and 3 bases from J; bases unmatched to any gene: 6. Germline assignment: CDR1 SNHLY and CDR2 FYNNEI.

The rearrangement uses TRBV5-1 and TRBJ2-2, with TRBD2 matching over 7 bases. V lost 3 bases and J lost 3; bases outside the gene matches: 5. Looked up from germline, CDR1 is SGHRS and CDR2 is YFSETQ. This CDR3 region has 15 residues. The chain's CDR3 is CASSSTAGDTGELFF. DNA for the CDR3: TGCGCCAGCAGCTCGACGGCGGGAGACACCGGGGAGCTGTTTTTT.

The J gene is TRBJ2-7, the V gene TRBV7-9, with D perhaps TRBD2 (5 bases). Trimming cost V 6 bases and J 7 bases, with 19 bases left between them. The V gene's germline CDR1 is SEHNR and CDR2 FQNEAQ (reference sequence). This CDR3 has 14 residues. CDR3 residues: CASRRPGIYGEQYF. Here the CDR3 DNA reads TGTGCCAGCAGGAGACCCGGGATCTACGGGGAGCAGTACTTC.

V and J are TRBV6-1 and TRBJ1-2; 12 bases agree with TRBD1. J lost 5 bases, V lost 6 bases, and 7 bases had no gene match. The germline V gene has CDR1 MNHNS and CDR2 SASEGT. The CDR3 is made up of 15 amino acids. CDR3 in DNA: TGTGCCAGCAGCAAGGGGACAGGGGGCGATTATGGCTACACCTTC. It specifies CASSKGTGGDYGYTF.

The chain employs TRBV29-1 and TRBJ1-2; the match to TRBD1 covers 8 bases. This CDR3 region has 13 residues. J lost 8 bases, V lost 3 bases, and 8 bases had no gene match. The germline V gene encodes CDR1 SQVTM and CDR2 ANQGSEA. The CDR3 DNA reads TGCAGCGTTGACTGGCAGGGGGCGGAGGGCTACACCTTC. Protein sequence: CSVDWQGAEGYTF.

This chain links TRBV4-1 with TRBJ2-3; 8 bases match TRBD2. The CDR3 runs 17 residues. The germline V gene encodes CDR1 MGHRA and CDR2 YSYEKL. V lost 4 bases, J lost 4 bases, and 13 bases stayed unmatched. Here the CDR3 reads CASSPRLAPGGPDTQYF. The DNA for the CDR3 is TGCGCCAGCAGCCCCAGACTAGCGCCTGGGGGTCCAGATACGCAGTATTTT.

This sequence joins TRBV15 and TRBJ1-2; a possible D gene is TRBD1 (6 bases). Per the germline V gene, CDR1 is LNHNV and CDR2 is YYDKDF (reference sequence). Trimming removed 0 bases at V and 2 bases at J, with 16 bases between. The CDR3 spans 17 residues. CDR3 DNA sequence: TGTGCCACCAGCAGAGATCAAAGAGGGGGTTTGAACTATGGCTACACCTTC. It encodes CATSRDQRGGLNYGYTF.

The V gene is TRBV30, the J gene TRBJ2-1, with D tentatively TRBD1 (6 bases). Germline CDR1 GTSNPN, CDR2 SVGIG (reference sequence). V shed 5 bases and J shed 8 bases, with 10 bases lying between them. CDR3 length equals 11 residues. CDR3 nucleotide sequence: TGTGCCTGGGGAGAGGGGGATGAGCAGTTCTTC. This codes for CAWGEGDEQFF.

This sequence joins TRBV4-3 and TRBJ2-5; a possible D gene is TRBD1 (5 bases). Germline CDR1 and CDR2: LGHNA and YSLEER. The CDR3 runs to 18 residues. Trimming left V 0 bases short and J 2 bases short, with 19 bases between. The CDR3 DNA follows: TGCGCCAGCAGCCAAGACCTGAAGGGGTGGGCAGGACAAGAGACCCAGTACTTC. Translating gives CASSQDLKGWAGQETQYF.

This rearrangement joins TRBV5-4 to TRBJ1-2, with 11 bases identical to TRBD1. The CDR3 has 16 amino acids. Trimming cost V 6 bases and J 0 bases; bases outside gene matches: 7. Germline V CDR1 and CDR2: SGHNT, YYREEE (reference sequence). CDR3 DNA sequence: TGTGCCAGCACCCTGGGACAGGGGGGAGCTAACTATGGCTACACCTTC. Its translation is CASTLGQGGANYGYTF.

The rearrangement joins TRBV4-1 to TRBJ2-7; D perhaps matches TRBD2 (5 bases). The germline CDR1 and CDR2 sequences are MGHRA and YSYEKL. The CDR3 length is 15 residues. V lost 0 bases, J lost 3 bases, and 12 bases lay in between. CDR3 DNA: TGCGCCAGCAGCCAAGAGACGGGAAGCCACTACGAGCAGTACTTC. Its protein product is CASSQETGSHYEQYF.

This chain connects TRBV29-1 to TRBJ2-1, with 7 positions matching TRBD2. The germline gives CDR1 SQVTM, CDR2 ANQGSEA. This CDR3 has 14 residues. V shed 4 bases, J shed 0 bases, and the junction held 3 bases outside the gene matches. The CDR3 loop reads CSVVRGFSYNEQFF. CDR3 DNA sequence: TGCAGCGTTGTGCGGGGGTTCTCCTACAATGAGCAGTTCTTC.

The V call is TRBV5-1, the J call TRBJ2-5, with D tentatively TRBD1 (6 bases). Trimming removed 3 bases from V and 3 bases from J, with 9 bases in between. Looked up from germline, CDR1 is SGHRS and CDR2 is YFSETQ. The CDR3 runs 13 residues. CDR3 region: CASSYRVEETQYF. The CDR3 nucleotides read TGCGCCAGCAGCTACAGGGTGGAAGAGACCCAGTACTTC.

About this clone itself: This specimen includes other DNA sequences encoding the same CDR3. This chain connects TRBV9 to TRBJ1-2; TRBD1 agrees at 7 bases. With 0 bases clipped from V and 1 base from J, the junction kept 3 bases outside the gene matches. The CDR3 loop spans 15 amino acids. The germline CDR1 and CDR2 sequences are SGDLS and YYNGEE. CDR3 sequence reads: CASSVGTGVNYGYTF. Here the CDR3 DNA reads TGTGCCAGCAGCGTAGGGACAGGAGTTAACTATGGCTACACCTTC.

This chain joins TRBV20-1 and TRBJ2-7, with TRBD1 matching 7 bases. The CDR3 loop spans 11 amino acids. The trim removed 5 bases at V and 3 bases at J, leaving 1 base unmatched. CDR1 DFQATT and CDR2 SNEGSKA come from the germline V gene (reference sequence). The CDR3 is CSASGGYEQYF. The CDR3 nucleotides read TGCAGTGCTTCAGGGGGCTACGAGCAGTACTTC.

The chain joins TRBV18 to TRBJ2-7; 7 bases match TRBD1. Germline-derived CDR1 and CDR2 are KGHSH and LQKENI. CDR3 size: 14 residues. V was clipped by 3 bases and J by 2 bases; unmatched bases: 4. CDR3 region: CASSPRRGTYEQYF. The DNA for the CDR3 is TGTGCCAGCTCACCCCGCAGGGGGACCTACGAGCAGTACTTC. Combining the CDR3 with reference TRBV18 and TRBJ2-7 gives the whole variable domain NAGVMQNPRHLVRRRGQEARLRCSPMKGHSHVYWYRQLPEEGLKFMVYLQKENIIDESGMPKERFSAEFPKEGPSILRIQQVVRGDSAAYFCASSPRRGTYEQYFGPGTRLTVT.

The rearrangement uses TRBV11-3 and TRBJ1-1; 9 bases map to TRBD1. The J segment lost 5 bases and the V segment lost 1 base, leaving 8 bases of the junction unmatched. The CDR3 has 16 amino acids. Germline V gives CDR1 SGHNT, CDR2 YENEEA. Here the CDR3 reads CASSLAPGQGFTEAFF. The CDR3, as DNA: TGTGCCAGCAGCTTAGCCCCGGGACAGGGTTTTACTGAAGCTTTCTTT.

The chain recombines TRBV29-1 with TRBJ2-3; D gene ambiguous. Looked up from germline, CDR1 is SQVTM and CDR2 is ANQGSEA. Trimming removed 3 bases from V and 2 bases from J, with 6 bases in between. CDR3 size: 12 residues. The CDR3 region is CSVDLATDTQYF. The CDR3 region has the DNA TGCAGCGTTGATTTGGCCACAGATACGCAGTATTTT.